A single sample gave rise to the 11 T cell receptor beta chains below, sequenced in a study of CD8+ T cells in alopecia areata. Extraction of RNA preceded its reverse transcription into cDNA, which served as the sequencing template. Assay used: immunoSEQ multiplex PCR; TCRdb lists only in-frame clones, some missing. The sample lists some 180,000 clones; around 63% were seen once. Specimen: CD4+ T cells sorted from blood, collected at week 0. The source is a human donor with alopecia areata.

This clone has more than one count but fewer than ten. V usage is TRBV14 and J usage is TRBJ2-2; D is uncertain. This CDR3 spans 15 amino acids. Trimming left V 0 bases short and J 10 bases short, with 15 bases between. Germline loops: CDR1 SGHDN, CDR2 FVKESK. This CDR3 reads CASSQDLGRWTELFF. The CDR3 DNA reads TGTGCCAGCAGCCAAGATTTAGGCAGGTGGACGGAGCTGTTTTTT.

This clone came up a few times. The J gene is TRBJ1-1, the V gene TRBV29-1; D gene unclear. Trimming removed 2 bases from V and 3 bases from J, with 13 bases in between. CDR1 SQVTM and CDR2 ANQGSEA come from the germline V gene. This CDR3 comprises 14 residues. CDR3 amino acids: CSVELAGSDTEAFF. In nucleotides, the CDR3 is TGCAGCGTTGAACTTGCCGGGTCCGACACTGAAGCTTTCTTT.

The chain combines TRBV6-6 with TRBJ1-4, with 9 nucleotides matching TRBD1. Trimming at V came to 2 bases and at J to 6 bases, leaving 7 bases not matched to a gene. CDR3 length: 16 amino acids. Germline V lookup: CDR1 MNHNY, CDR2 SVGAGI (reference sequence). DNA for the CDR3: TGTGCCAGCAGTTACCTCGGAGGACAGGGGCATGAAAAACTGTTTTTT. This translates into CASSYLGGQGHEKLFF.

As regards this clone: One junction end does not reproduce the germline sequence, and a read error may be involved. The genes are TRBV29-1 and TRBJ1-2; D gene uncertain. Germline V gene data show CDR1 as SQVTM and CDR2 as ANQGSEA. This CDR3 has 10 residues. The CDR3 is CSVEGEAAAF. In nucleotides, the CDR3 is TGCAGCGTTGAAGGGGAGGCCGCTGCCTTC.

This clone was detected once. This chain links TRBV6-6 with TRBJ2-7; D call uncertain. V gave up 2 bases and J gave up 1 base, with 9 bases separating them. This CDR3 is 14 amino acids long. The germline CDR1 and CDR2 sequences are MNHNY and SVGAGI (reference sequence). As DNA, the CDR3 is TGTGCCAGCAGTTACGGCAGTCCTTCCTACGAGCAGTACTTC. Translated, it gives CASSYGSPSYEQYF.

J is TRBJ2-5 and V is TRBV7-2; 8 bases are a match to TRBD1. The germline V gene has CDR1 SGHTA and CDR2 FQGNSA. The junction had 7 bases not matched to a gene; V was cut back by 5 bases and J by 5 bases. The CDR3 spans 14 residues. CDR3 coding DNA: TGTGCCAGCAGCGCAGACTACAGGGGGGAGACCCAGTACTTC. Amino acids: CASSADYRGETQYF.

This clone has more than one count but fewer than ten. The V gene is TRBV4-1, the J gene TRBJ2-3, with D possibly being TRBD1 (6 bases). The CDR3 has 15 residues. Germline lookup yields CDR1 MGHRA and CDR2 YSYEKL. Trimming stripped 2 bases from V and 2 bases from J, with 11 bases between. The CDR3 coding sequence is TGCGCCAGCAGCCAAAGCGGACAGAACACAGATACGCAGTATTTT. Translating it yields CASSQSGQNTDTQYF.

The chain joins TRBV27 to TRBJ2-6; D is undetermined. CDR3 length: 15 amino acids. V gave up 6 bases and J gave up 2 bases, with 11 bases separating them. The germline CDR1 and CDR2 sequences are MNHEY and SMNVEV (reference sequence). CDR3 residues: CASSPFWAGANVLTF. The CDR3 nucleotides are TGTGCCAGCAGCCCATTTTGGGCTGGGGCCAACGTCCTGACTTTC.

V gene TRBV19 combines with J gene TRBJ2-5; D is unresolved. The germline V gene encodes CDR1 LNHDA and CDR2 SQIVND (reference sequence). The CDR3 covers 13 residues. V lost 6 bases and J lost 4, with 12 bases in between. CDR3 residues: CASRIVGGETQYF. DNA for the CDR3: TGTGCCAGTAGGATTGTGGGTGGAGAGACCCAGTACTTC.

CDR3 in DNA: TGTGCCAGCAGCCTAGGACAGGGCCTAGGGGGCTACACCTTC. Translation: CASSLGQGLGGYTF. The chain joins TRBV7-2 to TRBJ1-2; 8 bases are a match to TRBD1. The ends lost 5 bases at V and 8 bases at J; junction bases unmatched: 10. This CDR3 has 14 residues. The V gene's germline CDR1 is SGHTA and CDR2 FQGNSA.

DNA of the CDR3: TGTGCCAGCAGCTACTCCTATAATTCACCCCTCCACTTT. It yields the protein CASSYSYNSPLHF. This chain links TRBV5-4 with TRBJ1-6; D is uncertain. Trimming left V 3 bases short and J 0 bases short, with 1 base between. CDR1 and CDR2 (germline): SGHNT, YYREEE (reference sequence). The CDR3 covers 13 residues. Full variable domain (remainder filled in from reference TRBV5-4 and TRBJ1-6): ETGVTQSPTHLIKTRGQQVTLRCSSQSGHNTVSWYQQALGQGPQFIFQYYREEENGRGNFPPRFSGLQFPNYSSELNVNALELDDSALYLCASSYSYNSPLHFGNGTRLTVT.